This TCR beta chain is drawn from a study of CD8+ T cells in alopecia areata. As to treatment: oral pan-JAK inhibitor, 5-10 mg twice daily. Sequencing templates came from extracted RNA that was reverse transcribed into cDNA. The assay was immunoSEQ multiplex PCR, and TCRdb's table has in-frame clones only and misses some. The sample consists of about 190,000 clones, 45% to 65% of them appearing once. V was cut by 5 bases and J by 6 bases, with 17 bases left in between. The germline CDR1 and CDR2 sequences are SGHTA and FQGNSA. The CDR3 runs 14 residues. The rearrangement joins TRBV7-2 to TRBJ2-7, with D maybe TRBD1 (6 bases). The sample was CD4+ T cells sorted from blood, taken at week 4, from a patient treated with tofacitinib. The sequence came from a human donor with alopecia areata. The CDR3 is CASSRPPRGVEQYF. CDR3 DNA: TGTGCCAGCAGCCGCCCCCCCAGGGGAGTCGAGCAGTACTTC.